The entry below gives a single T cell receptor (beta chain) sequence along with its context. Original processing methods: Cell counts per sample came from amplifying reference gene primers. TCRdb keeps only in-frame clones here, not all; method: immunoSEQ multiplex PCR. The V and J calls and clone size are taken from that table; D and trimming were inferred from the DNA. The data contain about 120,000 clones, 76% of them singletons. The source of the sample is a study of blood T cell repertoires in COVID-19. Study overall: The analysed material was cDNA or gDNA that came from T cells, B-cell-depleted T cells, or PBMCs.

Trimming took 7 bases from V and 8 from J, leaving 17 bases between them. This CDR3 has 13 residues. The sample taken for sequencing was peripheral blood. The chain is built from TRBV12-3 or TRBV12-4 and TRBJ1-2; possibly TRBD1 for D (5 bases). The origin of this receptor is a woman aged 80 or older with acute or convalescent COVID-19. The CDR3 DNA reads as TGTGCCAGCACCACTGACAGATCGAGGGGCTACACCTTC. Protein sequence: CASTTDRSRGYTF.